This T cell receptor beta chain was sequenced during a study of PD-1 blockade in classical Hodgkin lymphoma. Overall study findings and caveats: The repertoire differences lack a defined cause, possibly disease activity or prior therapy.

Germline lookup yields CDR1 MDHEN and CDR2 SYDVKM. After removal of 6 bases from V and 0 bases from J, the junction contained 5 bases not matched to a gene. The CDR3 loop spans 15 amino acids. TCRdb's copy holds only in-frame clones and misses some; the assay was immunoSEQ multiplex PCR. The sample shows some 25,000 clones, approximately 78% of them seen only once. Every one of the patients relapsed after autologous stem cell transplantation (brentuximab vedotin exposure was variable). On this clone: The antigen remains undetermined.

The chain has TRBV28 and TRBJ1-2, with 9 bases fitting TRBD1. This receptor was taken from a human donor with classical Hodgkin lymphoma. Material: peripheral blood mononuclear cells (PBMCs), obtained before the second cycle of nivolumab. The CDR3 nucleotides read TGTGCCAGCAGAGACAGGGGGGATGCTAACTATGGCTACACCTTC. Its translation is CASRDRGDANYGYTF.